This is a list of T cell receptor beta chains from one sample in a study of a mutant IDH1 vaccine in newly diagnosed glioma. Assay: immunoSEQ multiplex PCR; the TCRdb copy retains only in-frame clones and omits some. There are more than 25,000 clones in the sample; 77% occur only once, and about a tenth lies in the top ten. No cognate antigen is known for these TCRs. Sequenced here: PBMCs, sampled from a glioma patient whose treatment included an IDH1 peptide vaccine. Receptors originate from a man in his forties with glioma. The CDR3 runs from the conserved cysteine through the conserved F or W. Each record gives: clone size, J gene, V gene, D gene, CDR3 protein, CDR3 DNA. A D gene is named only where the DNA matches it firmly. The size of a clone is reported for some rows only, either as once, few or many, or as a class for expanded clones.

clone size: .
J gene: TRBJ2-3
V gene: TRBV27
D gene: TRBD1
CDR3 protein: CASSRTGDSTDTQYF
CDR3 DNA: TGTGCCAGCAGCCGGACAGGAGATAGCACAGATACGCAGTATTTT

clone size: .
J gene: TRBJ2-7
V gene: TRBV19
D gene: .
CDR3 protein: CASSPAETYEQYF
CDR3 DNA: TGTGCCAGTAGCCCAGCAGAAACCTACGAGCAGTACTTC

clone size: .
J gene: TRBJ2-5
V gene: TRBV2
D gene: .
CDR3 protein: CASSLEGLRSTQYF
CDR3 DNA: TGTGCCAGCAGCCTAGAGGGACTTAGGAGCACCCAGTACTTC

clone size: .
J gene: TRBJ2-5
V gene: TRBV5-5
D gene: .
CDR3 protein: CASSFGKNQETQYF
CDR3 DNA: TGTGCCAGCAGCTTCGGGAAAAACCAAGAGACCCAGTACTTC

clone size: few
J gene: TRBJ1-1
V gene: TRBV5-5
D gene: TRBD1
CDR3 protein: CASRRGQATEAFF
CDR3 DNA: TGTGCCAGCAGACGGGGACAGGCCACTGAAGCTTTCTTT

clone size: .
J gene: TRBJ2-5
V gene: TRBV9
D gene: .
CDR3 protein: CASSQDGTPLQETQYF
CDR3 DNA: TGTGCCAGCAGCCAGGACGGAACCCCTTTACAAGAGACCCAGTACTTC

clone size: .
J gene: TRBJ1-1
V gene: TRBV19
D gene: .
CDR3 protein: CASSMTANTEAFF
CDR3 DNA: TGTGCCAGTAGTATGACAGCCAACACTGAAGCTTTCTTT

clone size: .
J gene: TRBJ2-1
V gene: TRBV18
D gene: .
CDR3 protein: CASGGQWDEQFF
CDR3 DNA: TGTGCCAGTGGCGGGCAATGGGATGAGCAGTTCTTC

clone size: .
J gene: TRBJ1-1
V gene: TRBV19
D gene: TRBD1
CDR3 protein: CASSFGTDTEAFF
CDR3 DNA: TGTGCCAGTAGTTTTGGGACAGACACTGAAGCTTTCTTT

clone size: .
J gene: TRBJ1-4
V gene: TRBV27
D gene: .
CDR3 protein: CASSPRTLNDEKLFF
CDR3 DNA: TGTGCCAGCAGTCCCCGGACACTCAACGATGAAAAACTGTTTTTT

clone size: once
J gene: TRBJ2-1
V gene: TRBV10-2
D gene: TRBD2
CDR3 protein: CASTSGRAFIGLTNEQFF
CDR3 DNA: TGCGCCAGCACTAGCGGGAGGGCCTTTATCGGGTTAACGAATGAGCAGTTCTTC

clone size: few
J gene: TRBJ1-1
V gene: TRBV6-1
D gene: .
CDR3 protein: CASRPETGNTEAFF
CDR3 DNA: TGTGCCAGCAGACCCGAAACAGGGAACACTGAAGCTTTCTTT

clone size: .
J gene: TRBJ2-2
V gene: TRBV7-7
D gene: .
CDR3 protein: CASSPEGARLTGELFF
CDR3 DNA: TGTGCCAGCAGCCCCGAAGGGGCGCGACTCACCGGGGAGCTGTTTTTT

clone size: .
J gene: TRBJ2-2
V gene: TRBV5-4
D gene: TRBD1
CDR3 protein: CATRPGQGVTGELFF
CDR3 DNA: TGTGCCACTCGACCGGGACAGGGGGTTACCGGGGAGCTGTTTTTT

clone size: .
J gene: TRBJ2-2
V gene: TRBV6-6
D gene: .
CDR3 protein: CASSFTRTGELFF
CDR3 DNA: TGTGCCAGCAGCTTCACTCGTACCGGGGAGCTGTTTTTT

clone size: .
J gene: TRBJ2-5
V gene: TRBV14
D gene: TRBD2
CDR3 protein: CATSGLAGQETQYF
CDR3 DNA: TGTGCCACCAGCGGACTAGCGGGGCAAGAGACCCAGTACTTC

clone size: .
J gene: TRBJ1-2
V gene: TRBV15
D gene: .
CDR3 protein: CATSRVGGGNYGYTF
CDR3 DNA: TGTGCCACCAGCAGAGTCGGCGGGGGGAACTATGGCTACACCTTC

clone size: few
J gene: TRBJ2-3
V gene: TRBV7-9
D gene: TRBD1
CDR3 protein: CASSSTGTGRTDTQYF
CDR3 DNA: TGTGCCAGCAGCTCGACCGGGACAGGGCGCACAGATACGCAGTATTTT

clone size: once
J gene: TRBJ1-5
V gene: TRBV18
D gene: .
CDR3 protein: CASSPLQGGDQPQHF
CDR3 DNA: TGTGCCAGCTCACCACTTCAGGGAGGGGATCAGCCCCAGCATTTT

clone size: .
J gene: TRBJ2-5
V gene: TRBV7-9
D gene: TRBD2
CDR3 protein: CAWRAGESETQYF
CDR3 DNA: TGTGCCTGGAGGGCGGGAGAGTCAGAGACCCAGTACTTC

clone size: .
J gene: TRBJ2-2
V gene: TRBV2
D gene: .
CDR3 protein: CASAFLGGATGELFF
CDR3 DNA: TGTGCCAGCGCTTTTTTGGGGGGAGCCACCGGGGAGCTGTTTTTT

clone size: .
J gene: TRBJ2-1
V gene: TRBV7-9
D gene: .
CDR3 protein: CASSLEVVAQFF
CDR3 DNA: TGTGCCAGCAGCTTAGAAGTAGTCGCGCAGTTCTTC

clone size: .
J gene: TRBJ1-6
V gene: TRBV6-1
D gene: .
CDR3 protein: CASGTGQTYSPLHF
CDR3 DNA: TGTGCCAGCGGTACCGGGCAAACCTATTCACCCCTCCACTTT

clone size: .
J gene: TRBJ1-5
V gene: TRBV13
D gene: .
CDR3 protein: CASSLARTGPQHF
CDR3 DNA: TGTGCCAGCAGCTTAGCCAGGACCGGGCCCCAGCATTTT

clone size: few
J gene: TRBJ2-5
V gene: TRBV20-1
D gene: .
CDR3 protein: CSARTQETQYF
CDR3 DNA: TGCAGTGCTAGGACCCAAGAGACCCAGTACTTC

clone size: .
J gene: TRBJ2-3
V gene: TRBV20-1
D gene: .
CDR3 protein: CSARVEDTQYF
CDR3 DNA: TGCAGTGCTCGAGTGGAAGATACGCAGTATTTT

clone size: .
J gene: TRBJ1-3
V gene: TRBV18
D gene: .
CDR3 protein: CASSPRQIKSSGNTIYF
CDR3 DNA: TGTGCCAGCTCACCAAGACAGATTAAAAGTTCTGGAAACACCATATATTTT

clone size: .
J gene: TRBJ2-1
V gene: TRBV28
D gene: .
CDR3 protein: CATLDGGSNNEQFF
CDR3 DNA: TGTGCCACTTTAGATGGAGGGTCAAACAATGAGCAGTTCTTC

clone size: .
J gene: TRBJ1-4
V gene: TRBV5-1
D gene: .
CDR3 protein: CASSLEANNEKLFF
CDR3 DNA: TGCGCCAGCAGCTTGGAGGCAAATAATGAAAAACTGTTTTTT

clone size: once
J gene: TRBJ2-3
V gene: TRBV7-9
D gene: .
CDR3 protein: CASSLAAKLASDTQYF
CDR3 DNA: TGTGCCAGCAGCTTAGCTGCTAAATTAGCGTCAGATACGCAGTATTTT

clone size: .
J gene: TRBJ2-2
V gene: TRBV11-3
D gene: TRBD2
CDR3 protein: CASRLAGAGTGELFF
CDR3 DNA: TGTGCCAGCAGATTAGCGGGAGCGGGCACCGGGGAGCTGTTTTTT

clone size: .
J gene: TRBJ2-1
V gene: TRBV11-2
D gene: TRBD2
CDR3 protein: CASSLVLSAGTYNEQFF
CDR3 DNA: TGTGCCAGCAGCTTAGTCCTATCAGCGGGAACCTACAATGAGCAGTTCTTC

clone size: .
J gene: TRBJ2-5
V gene: TRBV19
D gene: TRBD1
CDR3 protein: CASSSGQGGRETQYF
CDR3 DNA: TGTGCCAGTAGTTCGGGACAGGGGGGGAGAGAGACCCAGTACTTC

clone size: .
J gene: TRBJ2-1
V gene: TRBV11-2
D gene: TRBD2
CDR3 protein: CASSWEAGDVSYNEQFF
CDR3 DNA: TGTGCCAGCAGCTGGGAAGCGGGAGACGTGTCCTACAATGAGCAGTTCTTC

clone size: .
J gene: TRBJ2-3
V gene: TRBV19
D gene: TRBD1
CDR3 protein: CASSLTDTGADTQYF
CDR3 DNA: TGTGCCAGTAGTCTCACCGACACAGGGGCAGATACGCAGTATTTT

clone size: .
J gene: TRBJ2-2
V gene: TRBV19
D gene: .
CDR3 protein: CASSTRTAPNTGELFF
CDR3 DNA: TGTGCCAGTAGTACCAGGACAGCCCCGAACACCGGGGAGCTGTTTTTT

clone size: .
J gene: TRBJ2-3
V gene: TRBV7-2
D gene: TRBD2
CDR3 protein: CASSPSGPTSDTQYF
CDR3 DNA: TGTGCCAGCAGTCCTAGCGGACCCACCTCAGATACGCAGTATTTT

clone size: .
J gene: TRBJ1-1
V gene: TRBV7-8
D gene: .
CDR3 protein: CASRLPAGDEAFF
CDR3 DNA: TGTGCCAGCAGACTGCCCGCGGGGGATGAAGCTTTCTTT

clone size: .
J gene: TRBJ2-3
V gene: TRBV27
D gene: .
CDR3 protein: CASSSAGSGTSTDTQYF
CDR3 DNA: TGTGCCAGCAGTTCCGCGGGTAGCGGAACTAGCACAGATACGCAGTATTTT

clone size: few
J gene: TRBJ1-4
V gene: TRBV5-8
D gene: .
CDR3 protein: CASSQTGQNEKLFF
CDR3 DNA: TGTGCCAGTTCCCAGACAGGACAGAATGAAAAACTGTTTTTT

clone size: .
J gene: TRBJ1-2
V gene: TRBV19
D gene: TRBD1
CDR3 protein: CASSITAGGNYGYTF
CDR3 DNA: TGTGCCAGTAGTATTACGGCAGGGGGGAACTATGGCTACACCTTC

clone size: .
J gene: TRBJ2-1
V gene: TRBV4-1
D gene: .
CDR3 protein: CASSQVMTEVNEQFF
CDR3 DNA: TGCGCCAGCAGCCAAGTCATGACAGAAGTCAATGAGCAGTTCTTC

clone size: .
J gene: TRBJ2-6
V gene: TRBV4-1
D gene: .
CDR3 protein: CASTSTGGANVLTF
CDR3 DNA: TGCGCCAGCACTTCGACAGGTGGGGCCAACGTCCTGACTTTC

clone size: .
J gene: TRBJ2-7
V gene: TRBV5-1
D gene: .
CDR3 protein: CASSPGPGDEQYF
CDR3 DNA: TGCGCCAGCAGCCCGGGACCTGGGGACGAGCAGTACTTC

clone size: .
J gene: TRBJ2-5
V gene: TRBV5-4
D gene: TRBD2
CDR3 protein: CASSQTSGRAKWTQYF
CDR3 DNA: TGTGCCAGCAGCCAGACTAGCGGGAGGGCTAAGTGGACCCAGTACTTC

clone size: .
J gene: TRBJ1-3
V gene: TRBV7-2
D gene: .
CDR3 protein: CASSLVDFRGLGPGNTIYF
CDR3 DNA: TGTGCCAGCAGCTTAGTAGATTTCCGTGGACTAGGCCCTGGAAACACCATATATTTT